This T cell receptor beta chain was sequenced in a study of control samples from healthy donors and cancer patients. Trimming removed 7 bases at V and 7 bases at J, with 13 bases between. This CDR3 contains 13 residues. Germline CDR1 is SNHLY and CDR2 is FYNNEI. Sequencing was performed with immunoSEQ multiplex PCR; in TCRdb, only in-frame clones are kept and a portion is missing. The sample yields about 130,000 clones, 90% seen once. The rearrangement uses TRBV2 and TRBJ1-4, with D hard to call. Sequencing used blood. The TCR was taken from a man younger than 35 in good health. The chain's CDR3 is CASTGDWGEKLFF. Written as DNA, the CDR3 is TGTGCCAGCACGGGTGACTGGGGTGAAAAACTGTTTTTT. The variable domain in full, completed from reference TRBV2 and TRBJ1-4, reads EPEVTQTPSHQVTQMGQEVILRCVPISNHLYFYWYRQILGQKVEFLVSFYNNEISEKSEIFDDQFSVERPDGSNFTLKIRSTKLEDSAMYFCASTGDWGEKLFFGSGTQLSVL.